These T cell receptor beta chains were read from a single sample in a study of blood T cell repertoires in COVID-19. TCRdb's copy holds only in-frame clones and misses some; the assay was immunoSEQ multiplex PCR. Altogether under 300,000 clones are present, about nine tenths being singletons, with the ten largest covering about 6%. Sequenced sample: PBMCs or T cells enriched from blood (not recorded which). The receptors originated from a woman in her twenties or thirties with acute COVID-19. Each CDR3 is given with its conserved first and last residue. D genes are given only for firm matches. The size of a clone is reported for some rows only, either as once, few or many, or as a class for expanded clones.

.,TRBJ2-7,.,TRBV4-3,TGCGCCAGCAGCCAATCTGCAGGGGTTAGATCCTACGAGCAGTACTTC,CASSQSAGVRSYEQYF
.,TRBJ2-1,.,TRBV28,TGTGCCAGCAGTTTAGCTAGCTCCAATGAGCAGTTCTTC,CASSLASSNEQFF
.,TRBJ1-5,.,TRBV7-2,TGTGCCAGCAGCTTAGGAGGATATAATCAGCCCCAGCATTTT,CASSLGGYNQPQHF
.,TRBJ1-2,.,TRBV23-1,TGCGCCAGCAGTCAATCCGCTTCCGGGGTTGGCTACACCTTC,CASSQSASGVGYTF
.,TRBJ1-1,.,TRBV30,TGTGCCTGGAGTGTACCGGCAGGTGAAGCTTTCTTT,CAWSVPAGEAFF
.,TRBJ1-6,TRBD1,TRBV5-1,TGCGCCAGCAGAACCGACAGGGGAAATTCACCCCTCCACTTT,CASRTDRGNSPLHF
.,TRBJ2-7,.,TRBV28,TGTGCCAGCAGTTTAGGTTGGGCATCCTACGAGCAGTACTTC,CASSLGWASYEQYF
once,TRBJ2-7,TRBD1,TRBV7-2,TGTGCCAGCAGCTCGAGGACAGGGGGCTCCTACGAGCAGTACTTC,CASSSRTGGSYEQYF
few,TRBJ1-1,TRBD1,TRBV13,TGTGCCAGCAGCCCGACAGGGAGGAACACTGAAGCTTTCTTT,CASSPTGRNTEAFF
once,TRBJ1-2,TRBD1,TRBV7-9,TGTGCCAGCAGCCGGGACAGCTATGGCTACACCTTC,CASSRDSYGYTF
.,TRBJ2-5,.,TRBV7-3,TGTGCCAGCAGCGCGCAGACAGGAGAGCAAGAGACCCAGTACTTC,CASSAQTGEQETQYF